These 24 T cell receptor beta chains were sequenced from one sample in a study of blood T cells in healthy people across ages. Alongside a J-beta primer mix, a sample-barcoded 5' primer served in a second PCR lasting 7 to 11 cycles. TCRdb independently ran MiXCR on the 5' RACE reads; one entry per CDR3 protein. The data contain 800,000 or so distinct CDR3 sequences, about 59% of them seen just once; the ten biggest clones take up 25% to 35%. The sample taken for sequencing was blood. Every receptor here comes from a man aged 30 to 45 in good health.

V is TRBV6-1 and J is TRBJ2-7, with TRBD1 as a possible D gene (6 bases). The CDR3 is made up of 15 amino acids. The germline CDR1 and CDR2 sequences are MNHNS and SASEGT. V dropped 1 base and J dropped 5 bases, with 15 bases sitting between them. CDR3 residues: CASSEVGGQWDEQYF. The CDR3 DNA follows: TGTGCCAGCAGTGAAGTAGGTGGACAGTGGGACGAGCAGTACTTC.

This clonotype appeared once. The chain joins TRBV25-1 to TRBJ2-4; perhaps TRBD2 as D (6 bases). TRBJ2-5 explains the end of the DNA better; the J call may be wrong. The CDR3 is 15 amino acids. Germline CDR1 reads MGHDK; CDR2 reads SYGVNS. The CDR3 loop is CASSRSGHLQETQYF. The CDR3 bases are TGTGCCAGCAGTCGGAGCGGGCACCTCCAAGAGACCCAGTACTTC.

In this sample, this clonotype turned up a few times. The chain is built from TRBV6-6 and TRBJ1-6, with no clear D. CDR1 is MNHNY and CDR2 is SVGAGI in the germline V gene (reference sequence). This CDR3 comprises 13 residues. V was shortened by 11 bases and J by 7 bases, with 15 bases between the two germline ends. The CDR3: CASVFVANSPLHF. The CDR3 region has the DNA TGTGCCTCAGTATTCGTCGCGAATTCACCCCTCCACTTT.

The rearrangement uses TRBV7-2 and TRBJ2-3; 9 bases fit TRBD1. Trimming at V came to 5 bases and at J to 2 bases, leaving 17 bases not matched to a gene. Germline CDR1 is SGHTA and CDR2 is FQGNSA. CDR3 length: 19 residues. The CDR3 spells CASSKRSGTGNPPTDTQYF. CDR3 DNA: TGTGCCAGCAGCAAGAGGTCCGGGACAGGGAACCCTCCCACAGATACGCAGTATTTT.

This chain links TRBV14 with TRBJ2-1, with a weak D call TRBD1 (5 bases). The CDR3 contains 19 residues. V was pared by 1 base and J by 1 base, with 20 bases between. Germline-derived CDR1 and CDR2 are SGHDN and FVKESK. The CDR3 coding sequence is TGTGCCAGCAGCCAAGGTGGGCCCCTGGTGACAGCATCCTACAATGAGCAGTTCTTC. Amino acids: CASSQGGPLVTASYNEQFF.

On this clonotype: One junction end disagrees with the germline gene, perhaps due to a read error. The chain links TRBV5-6 to TRBJ1-5, with D maybe TRBD1 (6 bases). The germline V gene encodes CDR1 SGHDT and CDR2 YYEEEE. The length of the CDR3 is 16 residues. This CDR3 reads CASSLGAVYSNQPQHF. The CDR3, as DNA: TGTGCCAGCAGTTTGGGGGCAGTCTATAGCAATCAGCCCCAGCATTTT.

This clonotype occurred once. The chain couples TRBV7-2 to TRBJ2-7; D remains unclear. V dropped 5 bases and J dropped 3 bases, with 11 bases sitting between them. Germline CDR1 reads SGHTA; CDR2 reads FQGNSA. The CDR3 is 13 residues long. In DNA, the CDR3 is TGTGCCAGCAGCCAAAGTGGGGTCTACGAGCAGTACTTC. Translating gives CASSQSGVYEQYF.

This rearrangement joins TRBV5-4 to TRBJ2-3; D possibly corresponds to TRBD1 (5 bases). CDR1 SGHNT and CDR2 YYREEE come from the germline V gene (reference sequence). The CDR3 runs to 11 residues. V was clipped by 9 bases and J by 9 bases, with 14 bases between them. CDR3 residues: CATQGGQTQYF. CDR3 DNA: TGTGCCACCCAGGGTGGGCAGACGCAGTATTTT.

This chain connects TRBV9 to TRBJ2-1; either TRBD1 or TRBD2 may fit D (5 bases each). Germline loops: CDR1 SGDLS, CDR2 YYNGEE. With 3 bases removed from V and 6 bases from J, the gap between germline ends came to 16 bases. CDR3 size: 15 residues. Here the CDR3 reads CASSEGRGRGNEQFF. CDR3 nucleotides: TGTGCCAGCAGCGAGGGCCGGGGACGGGGCAATGAGCAGTTCTTC.

This CDR3 is CASSDRAGSSTDTQYF. The CDR3 nucleotides are TGTGCCAGCAGTGACCGAGCGGGGTCGAGCACAGATACGCAGTATTTT. J is TRBJ2-3 and V is TRBV6-4; 7 positions match TRBD2. Germline V gene sequence: CDR1 MRHNA, CDR2 SNTAGT. CDR3 length: 16 residues. The J segment lost 0 bases and the V segment lost 2 bases, leaving 5 bases of the junction unmatched.

This clonotype was counted between two and nine times. V usage is TRBV29-1 and J usage is TRBJ2-4, with TRBD1 identical over 8 bases. The J call is doubtful: the DNA matches TRBJ2-5 better. The length of the CDR3 is 15 residues. The germline CDR1 and CDR2 sequences are SQVTM and ANQGSEA. The CDR3 nucleotides read TGCAGCGTAGGGCCGCGGACAGGGAATACAGAGACCCAGTACTTC. Its protein is CSVGPRTGNTETQYF.

On this clonotype itself: A much larger clone is a single base away; this may be a read error. The V and J genes are TRBV29-1 and TRBJ2-3; the match to TRBD2 covers 8 bases. The CDR3 runs to 14 residues. In germline, CDR1 is SQVTM, CDR2 ANQGSEA. DNA for the CDR3: TGCAACGTTGAAGGGGTAGCGGGGATAGATACGCAGTATTTT. Protein product: CNVEGVAGIDTQYF.

V usage is TRBV2 and J usage is TRBJ2-5, with a weak D call TRBD2 (6 bases). The CDR3 runs to 16 residues. The germline V gene has CDR1 SNHLY and CDR2 FYNNEI. V lost 3 bases to trimming and J lost 11 bases, with 25 bases between them. The CDR3 sequence: CASSESKNGGQNEQYF. CDR3 coding DNA: TGTGCCAGCAGTGAGTCGAAGAACGGGGGTCAAAATGAGCAGTACTTC.

The J gene is TRBJ2-1, the V gene TRBV6-5, with 9 nucleotides matching TRBD2. Losses at the gene ends were 0 bases for V and 1 base for J; bases not matched to a gene: 4. This CDR3 comprises 17 residues. The germline V gene encodes CDR1 MNHEY and CDR2 SVGAGI. The CDR3 region has the DNA TGTGCCAGCAGTTACTCGGCTAGCGGGGATTCCTACAATGAGCAGTTCTTC. Encoded protein: CASSYSASGDSYNEQFF.

This chain joins TRBV20-1 and TRBJ2-5; D is unresolved. The CDR3 runs to 12 residues. Germline V gives CDR1 DFQATT, CDR2 SNEGSKA (reference sequence). This CDR3 reads CSTHGRQETQYF. The CDR3 coding sequence is TGCAGCACGCATGGGCGTCAAGAGACCCAGTACTTC.

This rearrangement joins TRBV6-2 or TRBV6-3 to TRBJ2-7; 7 bases fit TRBD1. Per germline, CDR1 MNHEY and CDR2 SVGEGT. Germline trimming cut 2 bases from V and 5 bases from J; bases unmatched to any gene: 6. The CDR3 length is 14 residues. The chain's CDR3 is CASSYDREVDEQYF. The CDR3 region has the DNA TGTGCCAGCAGTTACGACAGGGAAGTCGACGAGCAGTACTTC.

V gene TRBV28 combines with J gene TRBJ1-2, with a possible D match to TRBD1 (5 bases). CDR1 is MDHEN and CDR2 is SYDVKM in the germline V gene. The length of the CDR3 is 14 residues. Trimming left V 5 bases short and J 2 bases short, with 12 bases between. CDR3 DNA sequence: TGTGCCAGCAGTACCAGGGACGGAAACTATGGCTACACCTTC. Encoded protein: CASSTRDGNYGYTF.

The V and J genes are TRBV20-1 and TRBJ2-1; 12 bases map to TRBD2. The trim removed 2 bases at V and 6 bases at J, leaving 5 bases unmatched. The CDR3 sequence is 15 residues long. Per germline, CDR1 DFQATT and CDR2 SNEGSKA (reference sequence). CDR3 region: CSARPGLAGVNEQFF. The CDR3 bases are TGCAGTGCTAGACCGGGACTAGCGGGTGTCAATGAGCAGTTCTTC.

The chain combines TRBV7-3 with TRBJ2-3; 8 nucleotides match TRBD2. The junction had 5 bases not matched to a gene; V was cut back by 2 bases and J by 1 base. This CDR3 has 16 amino acids. The germline CDR1 and CDR2 sequences are SGHTA and FQGTGA. The CDR3: CASSLSGGAGTDTQYF. CDR3 DNA sequence: TGTGCCAGCAGCTTATCGGGGGGGGCGGGCACAGATACGCAGTATTTT. The full variable domain, in which reference TRBV7-3 and TRBJ2-3 provide the parts outside the CDR3, is GAGVSQTPSNKVTEKGKYVELRCDPISGHTALYWYRQSLGQGPEFLIYFQGTGAADDSGLPNDRFFAVRPEGSVSTLKIQRTERGDSAVYLCASSLSGGAGTDTQYFGPGTRLTVL.

The chain combines TRBV7-3 with TRBJ2-1, with 12 bases fitting TRBD1. This CDR3 has 16 residues. Germline values: CDR1 SGHTA, CDR2 FQGTGA. The trim removed 5 bases at V and 7 bases at J, leaving 9 bases unmatched. CDR3 region: CASSVTGTGGRNEQFF. CDR3 coding DNA: TGTGCCAGCAGCGTTACCGGGACAGGGGGCAGGAATGAGCAGTTCTTC. The full variable domain, its missing parts supplied by reference TRBV7-3 and TRBJ2-1, is GAGVSQTPSNKVTEKGKYVELRCDPISGHTALYWYRQSLGQGPEFLIYFQGTGAADDSGLPNDRFFAVRPEGSVSTLKIQRTERGDSAVYLCASSVTGTGGRNEQFFGPGTRLTVL.

V gene TRBV7-9 combines with J gene TRBJ1-4; no clear D gene. CDR1 is SEHNR and CDR2 is FQNEAQ in the germline V gene (reference sequence). V gave up 3 bases and J gave up 10 bases, with 9 bases separating them. The CDR3 extends over 12 amino acids. CDR3 DNA sequence: TGTGCCAGCAGCTTTTCGTCCGCAAAACTGTTTTTT. Translated, it gives CASSFSSAKLFF.

V usage is TRBV11-2 and J usage is TRBJ2-3; 8 bases agree with TRBD1. The V gene end was trimmed by 1 base and the J gene end by 5 bases; junction bases not matched to a gene: 5. The CDR3 consists of 15 residues. Per the germline V gene, CDR1 is SGHAT and CDR2 is FQNNGV. CDR3 nucleotides: TGTGCCAGCAGCTTAGGGACAGGGATTCTAGATACGCAGTATTTT. It encodes CASSLGTGILDTQYF.

The gene calls are TRBV5-1 and TRBJ2-6; D uncertain. The V end lost 0 bases, the J end lost 0 bases, and 7 bases lay between the germline ends. The germline V gene encodes CDR1 SGHRS and CDR2 YFSETQ. The CDR3 contains 16 residues. The CDR3 sequence: CASSLGGLSGANVLTF. The CDR3 bases are TGCGCCAGCAGCTTGGGTGGGCTCTCTGGGGCCAACGTCCTGACTTTC.

The rearrangement joins TRBV7-3 to TRBJ2-7; 10 bases align to TRBD2. This CDR3 region has 15 residues. Germline V gene data show CDR1 as SGHTA and CDR2 as FQGTGA. Germline trimming cut 5 bases from V and 0 bases from J; bases unmatched to any gene: 4. The CDR3: CASSLSGGISYEQYF. The CDR3 DNA follows: TGTGCCAGCAGCCTTAGCGGGGGGATCTCCTACGAGCAGTACTTC.